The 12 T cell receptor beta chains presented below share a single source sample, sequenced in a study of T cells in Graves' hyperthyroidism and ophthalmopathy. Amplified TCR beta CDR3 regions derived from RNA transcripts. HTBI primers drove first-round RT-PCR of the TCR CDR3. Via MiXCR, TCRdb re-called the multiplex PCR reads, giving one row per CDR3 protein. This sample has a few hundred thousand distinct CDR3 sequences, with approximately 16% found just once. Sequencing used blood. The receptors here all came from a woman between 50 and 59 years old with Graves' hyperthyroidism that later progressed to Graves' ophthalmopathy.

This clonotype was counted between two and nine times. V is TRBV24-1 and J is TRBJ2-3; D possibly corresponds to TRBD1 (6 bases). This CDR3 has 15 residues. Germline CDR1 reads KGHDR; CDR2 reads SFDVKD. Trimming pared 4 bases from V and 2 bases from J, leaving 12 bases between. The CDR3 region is CATSEGGQLTDTQYF. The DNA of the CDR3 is TGTGCCACCAGTGAAGGAGGACAGCTCACAGATACGCAGTATTTT.

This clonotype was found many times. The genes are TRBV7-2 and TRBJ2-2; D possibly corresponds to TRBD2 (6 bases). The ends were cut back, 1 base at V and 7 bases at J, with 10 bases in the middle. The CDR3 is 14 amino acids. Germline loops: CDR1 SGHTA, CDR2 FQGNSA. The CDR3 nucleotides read TGTGCCAGCAGCTTAGGGACTACGTTCGGGGAGCTGTTTTTT. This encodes CASSLGTTFGELFF.

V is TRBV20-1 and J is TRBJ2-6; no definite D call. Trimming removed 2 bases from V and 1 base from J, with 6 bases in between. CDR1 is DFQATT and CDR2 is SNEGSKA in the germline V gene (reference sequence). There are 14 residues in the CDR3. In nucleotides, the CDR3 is TGCAGTGCTAGAAAGTCTTCTGGGGCCAACGTCCTGACTTTC. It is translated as CSARKSSGANVLTF.

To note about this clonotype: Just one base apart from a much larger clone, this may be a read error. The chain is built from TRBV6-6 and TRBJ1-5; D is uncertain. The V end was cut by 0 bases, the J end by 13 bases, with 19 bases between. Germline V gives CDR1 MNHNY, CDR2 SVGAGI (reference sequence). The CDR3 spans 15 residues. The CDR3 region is CASSYSIGTVTTQHF. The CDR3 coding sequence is TGTGCCAGCAGTTACTCGATCGGAACCGTTACTACGCAGCATTTT.

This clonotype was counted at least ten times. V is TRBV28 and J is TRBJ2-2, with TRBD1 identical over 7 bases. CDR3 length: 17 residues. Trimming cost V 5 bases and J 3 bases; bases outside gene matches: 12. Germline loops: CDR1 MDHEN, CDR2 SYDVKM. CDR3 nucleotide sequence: TGTGCCAGCAGTCCCCGACAGGGTTTGGGTGACACCGGGGAGCTGTTTTTT. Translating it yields CASSPRQGLGDTGELFF.

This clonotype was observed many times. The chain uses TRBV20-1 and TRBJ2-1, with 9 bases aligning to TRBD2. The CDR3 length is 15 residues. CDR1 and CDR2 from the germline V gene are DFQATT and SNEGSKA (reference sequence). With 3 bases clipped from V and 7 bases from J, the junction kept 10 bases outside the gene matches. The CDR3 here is CSASDPREGGNEQFF. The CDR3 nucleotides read TGCAGTGCTAGTGATCCGCGGGAGGGAGGGAATGAGCAGTTCTTC.

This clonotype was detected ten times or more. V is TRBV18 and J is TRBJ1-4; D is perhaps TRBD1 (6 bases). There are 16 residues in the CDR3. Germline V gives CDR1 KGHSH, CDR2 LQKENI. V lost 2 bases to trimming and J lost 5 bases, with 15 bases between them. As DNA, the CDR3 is TGTGCCAGCTCACCAGAGTTCAGGGACACCAATGAAAAACTGTTTTTT. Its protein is CASSPEFRDTNEKLFF.

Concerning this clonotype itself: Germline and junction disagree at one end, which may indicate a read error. CDR3 loop: CASSPGTSGETQYF. The CDR3 DNA follows: TGTGCTAGCAGCCCAGGGACTAGCGGGGAGACCCAGTACTTC. The chain recombines TRBV7-7 with TRBJ2-5; 12 bases are shared with TRBD2. There are 14 residues in the CDR3. Germline-derived CDR1 and CDR2 are SSHAT and FNYEAQ (reference sequence).

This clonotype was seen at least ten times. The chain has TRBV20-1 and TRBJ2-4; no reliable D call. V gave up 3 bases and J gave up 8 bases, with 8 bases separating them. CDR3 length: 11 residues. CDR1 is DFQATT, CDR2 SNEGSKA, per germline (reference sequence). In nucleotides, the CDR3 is TGCAGTGCTAGTGTACGTGACATTCAGTACTTC. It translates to CSASVRDIQYF.

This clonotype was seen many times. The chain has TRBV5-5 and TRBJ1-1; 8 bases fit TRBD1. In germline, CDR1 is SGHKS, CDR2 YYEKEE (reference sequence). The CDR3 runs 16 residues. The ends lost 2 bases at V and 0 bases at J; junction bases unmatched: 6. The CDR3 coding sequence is TGTGCCAGCAGCTTCGGGACAGGAATCATGAACACTGAAGCTTTCTTT. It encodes CASSFGTGIMNTEAFF.

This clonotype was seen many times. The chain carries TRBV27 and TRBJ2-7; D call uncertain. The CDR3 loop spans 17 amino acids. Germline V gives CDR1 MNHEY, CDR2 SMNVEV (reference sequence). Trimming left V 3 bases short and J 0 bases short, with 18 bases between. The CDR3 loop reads CASSFMGIASSSYEQYF. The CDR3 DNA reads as TGTGCCAGCAGTTTTATGGGCATTGCATCGAGCTCCTACGAGCAGTACTTC.

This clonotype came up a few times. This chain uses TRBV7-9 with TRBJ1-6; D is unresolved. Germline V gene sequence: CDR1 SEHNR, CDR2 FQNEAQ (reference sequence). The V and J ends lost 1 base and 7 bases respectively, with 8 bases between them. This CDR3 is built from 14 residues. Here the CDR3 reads CASSLVLRNSPLHF. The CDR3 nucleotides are TGTGCCAGCAGCTTAGTGTTACGGAATTCACCCCTCCACTTT.